This T cell receptor beta chain emerged from a study of response to subunit inactivated influenza vaccine. General observations from the study: Few additional T cells are recruited per seasonal influenza vaccination, authors suggested.

TCRdb reanalysed the RT-PCR reads using MiXCR and keeps one entry per CDR3 protein. This sample carries roughly 760,000 distinct CDR3 sequences, 21% of them seen once, and the ten largest clones take about 10%. This clonotype has only a few counts. As yet, its antigen is unknown. Germline V CDR1 and CDR2: SGHRS, YFSETQ. CDR3 length equals 17 residues. V shed 0 bases and J 1 base; nucleotides not matched to a gene: 8. This clonotype originated in a middle-aged man who received an inactivated influenza vaccine. The V call is TRBV5-1, the J call TRBJ2-7; TRBD2 aligns across 9 bases. Sequences were derived from PBMCs from blood, sampled 4 to 6 days after vaccination. The CDR3 nucleotides are TGCGCCAGCAGCTTGGGGGTACTAGCGGGTAAATCCTACGAGCAGTACTTC. It codes for CASSLGVLAGKSYEQYF.